These 5 T cell receptor beta chains were all obtained from the same sample, sequenced in a study of identical twins. TCRdb used MiXCR to reprocess the 5' RACE reads, holding one entry per CDR3 protein. Of 1.5 million to 2 million distinct CDR3 sequences listed, about 32% are singletons. Sequencing input: cord blood. Receptor source: a newborn girl in good health.

CDR3 nucleotide sequence: TGTGCCAGCAGCTTAACTAGCGGTCCCTCCTACGAGCAGTACTTC. Protein: CASSLTSGPSYEQYF. The chain is built from TRBV7-2 and TRBJ2-7; TRBD2 aligns across 8 bases. With 2 bases clipped from V and 0 bases from J, the junction kept 3 bases outside the gene matches. Germline CDR1 and CDR2: SGHTA and FQGNSA. The CDR3 is made up of 15 amino acids.

The chain recombines TRBV28 with TRBJ2-7, with TRBD2 identical over 7 bases. V gave up 3 bases and J gave up 2 bases; unmatched junction bases: 10. The germline V gene encodes CDR1 MDHEN and CDR2 SYDVKM. The CDR3 is made up of 16 amino acids. DNA for the CDR3: TGTGCCAGCAGTTTGGTCCGGGCTAGCGGTACCTACGAGCAGTACTTC. Its translation is CASSLVRASGTYEQYF.

This clonotype appeared a single time. The chain employs TRBV7-9 and TRBJ1-1; a weak D match, TRBD1 (5 bases). Trimming shortened V by 1 base and J by 12 bases, and 12 bases separated the two germline ends. The CDR3 runs to 12 residues. Per the germline V gene, CDR1 is SEHNR and CDR2 is FQNEAQ (reference sequence). CDR3 coding DNA: TGTGCCAGCAGCTTAGGGGGGGTCAAGCCTTTCTTT. Its protein product is CASSLGGVKPFF.

As for this clonotype: It may be a read error: a sequence one base away is much more abundant. The rearrangement links TRBV7-2 to TRBJ1-2; 8 positions match TRBD1. CDR3 length: 15 amino acids. Germline-derived CDR1 and CDR2 are SGHTA and FQGNSA. CDR3 residues: CASSFDRGGNCGYTF. For the CDR3, the DNA is TGTGCCAGCAGCTTCGACAGGGGAGGAAACTGTGGCTACACCTTC.

This sequence joins TRBV6-1 and TRBJ1-4; D is possibly TRBD1 (5 bases). The ends were cut back, 1 base at V and 6 bases at J, with 12 bases in the middle. The CDR3 extends over 15 amino acids. Germline CDR1 is MNHNS and CDR2 is SASEGT. CDR3 amino acids: CASSEVFRGDEKLFF. The CDR3, as DNA: TGTGCCAGCAGTGAAGTGTTCAGAGGGGATGAAAAACTGTTTTTT.